This T cell receptor (beta chain) is from a study of PD-1 blockade in classical Hodgkin lymphoma. Using immunoSEQ multiplex PCR, the repertoire was profiled, and TCRdb retains in-frame clones only, with some absent. The sample yields 90,000 to 130,000 clones, around 89% seen once. Study findings and constraints: Partial responders and progressors had significantly lower baseline TCR diversity. Relative to healthy donors, newly diagnosed patients reportedly had lower baseline TCR diversity, which was reported as lower still in relapsed/refractory patients. Diversity in CD4+ TCRs, unlike that measured in CD8+ TCRs, had risen significantly by C4D1.

This CDR3 has 13 amino acids. The germline V gene has CDR1 MNHEY and CDR2 SVGAGI. V dropped 5 bases and J dropped 6 bases, with 11 bases sitting between them. Autologous stem cell transplantation was followed by relapse in every patient, and brentuximab vedotin exposure varied. Of note for this clone: Its antigen is unidentified.

This TCR derives from a human donor with classical Hodgkin lymphoma. This chain uses TRBV6-5 with TRBJ2-4, with D possibly matching TRBD1 (6 bases). Sample: peripheral blood mononuclear cells (PBMCs), taken before the second cycle of nivolumab. DNA for the CDR3: TGTGCCAGCAGTAGCAGGGGTGGAAACATTCAGTACTTC. The encoded protein is CASSSRGGNIQYF.